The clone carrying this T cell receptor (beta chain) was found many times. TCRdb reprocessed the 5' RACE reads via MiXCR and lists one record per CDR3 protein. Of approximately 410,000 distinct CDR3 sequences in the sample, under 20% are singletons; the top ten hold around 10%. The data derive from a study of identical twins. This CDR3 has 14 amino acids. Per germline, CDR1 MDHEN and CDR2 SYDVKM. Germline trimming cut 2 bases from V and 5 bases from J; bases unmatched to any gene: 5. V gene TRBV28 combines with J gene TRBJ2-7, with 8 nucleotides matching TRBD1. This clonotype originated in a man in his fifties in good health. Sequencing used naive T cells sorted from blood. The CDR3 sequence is CASSLGQGANEQYF. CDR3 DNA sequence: TGTGCCAGCAGTTTAGGACAGGGAGCCAACGAGCAGTACTTC.